This is a list of T cell receptor beta chains from one sample in a study of blood T cell repertoires in COVID-19. Profiled with immunoSEQ multiplex PCR; TCRdb holds only in-frame clones, not every one. The sample shows fewer than 350,000 clones, 87% of them seen only once. Sequenced input: peripheral blood. All receptors derive from a young man with COVID-19, enrolled during active disease. Both conserved end residues are part of each CDR3. D genes are given only for firm matches. Not all rows give a size; the values are once, few, many and, for expanded clones, a class.

d_gene	j_gene	v_gene	abundance	CDR3aa	CDR3nt
-	TRBJ1-5	TRBV6-2/TRBV6-3	-	CASSQDRFNQPQHF	TGTGCCAGCAGTCAAGACAGGTTCAATCAGCCCCAGCATTTT
TRBD1	TRBJ2-1	TRBV5-1	-	CASSLGQGYNEQFF	TGCGCCAGCAGCTTAGGACAGGGATACAATGAGCAGTTCTTC
-	TRBJ2-1	TRBV15	-	CATSRGAPRGFTSITDNEQFF	TGTGCCACCAGCAGAGGGGCCCCGCGAGGGTTTACTAGTATAACAGACAATGAGCAGTTCTTC
-	TRBJ1-1	TRBV5-1	-	CASSLLGFSNTEAFF	TGCGCCAGCAGCTTACTAGGGTTCTCGAACACTGAAGCTTTCTTT
TRBD2	TRBJ2-1	TRBV7-2	-	CASSLARVGRAGYNEQFF	TGTGCCAGCAGCTTAGCGCGAGTCGGGAGGGCCGGCTACAATGAGCAGTTCTTC
TRBD2	TRBJ2-7	TRBV10-3	-	CAISGTSVNEQYF	TGTGCCATCAGTGGGACTAGCGTGAACGAGCAGTACTTC
-	TRBJ2-7	TRBV28	-	CASSLHPTYEQYF	TGTGCCAGCAGTTTACACCCTACTTACGAGCAGTACTTC
TRBD1	TRBJ1-6	TRBV3-1/TRBV3-2	few	CASSIRDRDNSPLHF	TGTGCCAGCAGCATCCGGGACAGAGATAATTCACCCCTCCACTTT
TRBD1	TRBJ2-2	TRBV5-1	-	CASSPAGGSTGELFF	TGCGCCAGCAGCCCCGCAGGGGGAAGCACCGGGGAGCTGTTTTTT
TRBD1	TRBJ2-1	TRBV5-1	-	CASSPQGSSYNEQFF	TGCGCCAGCAGCCCACAGGGGAGCTCCTACAATGAGCAGTTCTTC
-	TRBJ2-2	TRBV12-3/TRBV12-4	-	CASSFKEDGELFF	TGTGCCAGCAGTTTCAAGGAGGACGGGGAGCTGTTTTTT
-	TRBJ1-1	TRBV7-8	-	CASSDGGSRTEAFF	TGTGCCAGCAGCGATGGGGGGTCAAGGACTGAAGCTTTCTTT
-	TRBJ1-6	TRBV2	-	CASSEQVGSPLHF	TGTGCCAGCAGTGAGCAGGTTGGGTCACCCCTCCACTTT
TRBD1	TRBJ2-7	TRBV6-2/TRBV6-3	once	CASSPQRDRSYEQYF	TGTGCCAGCAGCCCCCAGAGGGACAGATCCTACGAGCAGTACTTC
-	TRBJ1-3	TRBV30	-	CAWSVNSGNTIYF	TGTGCCTGGAGTGTCAACTCTGGAAACACCATATATTTT
TRBD1	TRBJ1-2	TRBV19	-	CASSIVGTGEHYGYTF	TGTGCCAGTAGTATAGTGGGGACAGGGGAGCACTATGGCTACACCTTC
TRBD1	TRBJ2-5	TRBV5-4	-	CASSFDRAGTQYF	TGTGCCAGCAGCTTCGACAGGGCGGGGACCCAGTACTTC
-	TRBJ1-1	TRBV4-3	-	CASSQDQGTNTEAFF	TGCGCCAGCAGCCAAGATCAGGGGACGAACACTGAAGCTTTCTTT
-	TRBJ1-3	TRBV7-2	few	CASSFGLSGNTIYF	TGTGCCAGCAGCTTTGGACTCTCTGGAAACACCATATATTTT
-	TRBJ1-6	TRBV4-3	-	CASSRGSDSYNSPLHF	TGCGCCAGCAGCCGCGGCTCCGACAGCTATAATTCACCCCTCCACTTT
-	TRBJ1-5	TRBV29-1	-	CSVAETENQPQHF	TGCAGCGTTGCGGAGACAGAGAATCAGCCCCAGCATTTT
TRBD1	TRBJ2-1	TRBV28	-	CASSGQGPKWDEQFF	TGTGCCAGCAGTGGACAGGGGCCGAAGTGGGATGAGCAGTTCTTC
-	TRBJ1-5	TRBV10-3	few	CAISDLGRGGNQPQHF	TGTGCCATCAGTGACCTCGGGAGGGGTGGCAATCAGCCCCAGCATTTT
TRBD2	TRBJ2-7	TRBV28	-	CASSFRTSGRKGVRNEQYF	TGTGCCAGCAGTTTTAGAACTAGCGGGAGGAAGGGGGTTCGGAACGAGCAGTACTTC
TRBD1	TRBJ2-7	TRBV5-1	-	CASSSTGVSNEQYF	TGCGCCAGCAGCTCGACAGGGGTTTCAAACGAGCAGTACTTC
-	TRBJ2-2	TRBV9	once	CASSVQSGNTGELFF	TGTGCCAGCAGCGTCCAAAGCGGAAACACCGGGGAGCTGTTTTTT
-	TRBJ1-1	TRBV7-2	-	CASSLGGRAFF	TGTGCCAGCAGCTTAGGAGGGCGGGCTTTCTTT
TRBD1	TRBJ1-4	TRBV28	-	CASQDRSTNEKLFF	TGTGCCAGCCAGGACAGGTCAACTAATGAAAAACTGTTTTTT
-	TRBJ1-4	TRBV29-1	-	CSVEGRGEKLFF	TGCAGCGTTGAAGGGCGCGGTGAAAAACTGTTTTTT
-	TRBJ1-6	TRBV6-2/TRBV6-3	-	CASSYGQSSYNSPLHF	TGTGCCAGCAGTTATGGACAGAGCTCCTATAATTCACCCCTCCACTTT
TRBD1	TRBJ2-3	TRBV24-1	-	CATSDPGQYTDTQYF	TGTGCCACCAGTGACCCGGGACAGTACACAGATACGCAGTATTTT
TRBD1	TRBJ1-1	TRBV5-6	-	CASSFRDRVTEAFF	TGTGCCAGCAGCTTCCGGGACAGGGTTACTGAAGCTTTCTTT
-	TRBJ1-1	TRBV7-7	few	CASSPGRGSVEAFF	TGTGCCAGCAGCCCCGGGAGGGGTAGTGTCGAAGCTTTCTTT
TRBD2	TRBJ2-7	TRBV14	-	CASSQGGSGGHEQYF	TGTGCCAGCAGCCAGGGCGGGAGCGGGGGCCACGAGCAGTACTTC
TRBD1	TRBJ2-2	TRBV2	-	CASSLRTGPRGTGELFF	TGTGCCAGCAGCCTTAGGACAGGCCCTCGGGGCACCGGGGAGCTGTTTTTT
-	TRBJ1-2	TRBV9	-	CASSVGYSPNYGYTF	TGTGCCAGCAGCGTAGGGTACAGCCCTAACTATGGCTACACCTTC
-	TRBJ1-1	TRBV18	once	CASSSGRGENTEAFF	TGTGCCAGCTCCTCTGGCAGGGGCGAGAACACTGAAGCTTTCTTT
-	TRBJ1-3	TRBV7-9	-	CASSGWAFPESTIYF	TGTGCCAGCAGCGGTTGGGCCTTCCCCGAATCCACCATATATTTT
TRBD1	TRBJ2-7	TRBV27	-	CASSYLQGWDEQYF	TGTGCCAGCAGTTACCTACAGGGGTGGGACGAGCAGTACTTC
-	TRBJ2-7	TRBV5-4	-	CASSLSGTFYYEQYF	TGTGCCAGCAGCTTATCCGGTACTTTCTACTACGAGCAGTACTTC
-	TRBJ2-1	TRBV12-5	-	CASGLTGTEVINEQFF	TGTGCTAGTGGATTAACAGGGACGGAGGTGATCAATGAGCAGTTCTTC
TRBD1	TRBJ1-2	TRBV27	-	CASRGGQAKPYGYTF	TGTGCCAGCAGAGGAGGACAGGCCAAACCCTATGGCTACACCTTC
-	TRBJ2-3	TRBV7-4	-	CASRKGRWATDTQYF	TGTGCCAGCCGCAAGGGGCGCTGGGCCACAGATACGCAGTATTTT
TRBD2	TRBJ2-2	TRBV19	-	CASSISRVRLAGTLAGELFF	TGTGCCAGTAGTATCAGTAGGGTCCGACTAGCGGGGACGTTGGCCGGGGAGCTGTTTTTT
TRBD1	TRBJ1-4	TRBV4-1	-	CASSRIPGTGNEKLFF	TGCGCCAGCAGCCGAATACCCGGGACAGGAAACGAAAAACTGTTTTTT
TRBD2	TRBJ2-3	TRBV10-3	-	CAISESSGGRTDTQYF	TGTGCCATCAGTGAGTCGTCGGGGGGGCGAACAGATACGCAGTATTTT
-	TRBJ1-1	TRBV2	-	CASSENRLWIGTEAFF	TGTGCCAGCAGTGAGAATAGACTTTGGATTGGGACTGAAGCTTTCTTT
-	TRBJ2-7	TRBV2	-	CASSLDNPNVSYEQYF	TGTGCCAGCAGTCTGGACAACCCAAACGTATCCTACGAGCAGTACTTC
-	TRBJ1-1	TRBV12-5	-	CASGPRGITEAFF	TGTGCTAGTGGTCCCCGGGGGATCACTGAAGCTTTCTTT
-	TRBJ2-2	TRBV18	-	CASSPDRWARSGELFF	TGTGCCAGCTCACCCGATCGGTGGGCGCGCTCCGGGGAGCTGTTTTTT
-	TRBJ1-3	TRBV6-5	few	CASSFTPTGYTIYF	TGTGCCAGCAGTTTCACCCCCACAGGGTACACCATATATTTT
-	TRBJ2-3	TRBV6-6	-	CASSYLAGASTDTQYF	TGTGCCAGCAGTTATCTGGCAGGGGCGAGCACAGATACGCAGTATTTT
-	TRBJ1-6	TRBV18	-	CASSPQQGSVVNSPLHF	TGTGCCAGCTCACCACAACAGGGATCTGTTGTCAATTCACCCCTCCACTTT
-	TRBJ1-5	TRBV27	-	CASSPGGRGFGQPQHF	TGTGCCAGCAGTCCCGGAGGTCGGGGGTTCGGTCAGCCCCAGCATTTT
-	TRBJ1-4	TRBV5-1	-	CASSLGPGGDEKLFF	TGCGCCAGCAGCTTGGGGCCCGGGGGGGATGAAAAACTGTTTTTT
TRBD2	TRBJ2-5	TRBV5-1	-	CASSYTSGRQETQYF	TGCGCCAGCAGTTACACTAGCGGGAGGCAAGAGACCCAGTACTTC
TRBD1	TRBJ1-2	TRBV27	once	CASSFRTGAGYTF	TGTGCCAGCAGTTTTCGGACAGGAGCTGGCTACACCTTC
-	TRBJ1-2	TRBV3-1/TRBV3-2	-	CASSPGGFYGYTF	TGTGCCAGCAGCCCAGGCGGGTTCTATGGCTACACCTTC
-	TRBJ2-5	TRBV18	few	CASSPPPQETQYF	TGTGCCAGCTCACCACCCCCACAAGAGACCCAGTACTTC
TRBD1	TRBJ1-6	TRBV27	-	CASSPRTGGVSPLHF	TGTGCCAGCAGCCCTCGGACAGGGGGTGTTTCACCCCTCCACTTT